Described below is a single T cell receptor beta chain sequence and its context. Only in-frame clones appear in the TCRdb table, and some are missing; sequencing was by immunoSEQ multiplex PCR. The sample records almost 85,000 clones, around 97% being singletons. This entry belongs to a study of technical replicates of blood from a few donors. V lost 3 bases and J 6 bases, leaving 15 bases between the germline ends. Germline V gene lookup returns CDR1 GTSNPN and CDR2 SVGIG (reference sequence). The CDR3 has 14 residues. The rearrangement joins TRBV30 to TRBJ1-5; D is possibly TRBD1 (5 bases). This TCR came from a human donor in good health. The sequenced sample consisted of T cells isolated from PBMCs. This CDR3 is CAWSRDSRPQPQHF. Here the CDR3 DNA reads TGTGCCTGGAGCAGGGACTCCCGGCCTCAGCCCCAGCATTTT.